This T cell receptor beta chain is from a study of shared clonotypes between healthy human individuals. General study findings and limits: Clonotypes shared by all four donors outscored non-shared clonotypes in generation probability. The study found about 5% of naive CD4 clonotypes shared across several donors. An anticipated effect of sequencing depth on clonotype sharing among donors was recognized.

Worth noting for this clone: Its antigen is unidentified.

Each PCR replicate from the sorted subsets contained 150 to 250 ng DNA, which is tens of thousands of T cell genomes. This table comes from immunoSEQ multiplex PCR, and its TCRdb copy is limited to in-frame clones, with some not included. The sample consists of 950,000 to 1,100,000 clones, approximately 76% of them appearing once. V gave up 0 bases and J gave up 7 bases, with 10 bases separating them. Germline-derived CDR1 and CDR2 are SGHRS and YFSETQ. The CDR3 runs to 14 residues. The source material was memory CD4+ T cells sorted from blood. Subset: CD45RA-negative fraction. The TCR was taken from a man aged 18 to 29 in good health. The V gene is TRBV5-1, the J gene TRBJ1-4, with D tentatively TRBD1 (5 bases). The CDR3 DNA reads TGCGCCAGCAGCTTGGGGGGCGGTCGTGAAAAACTGTTTTTT. This sequence encodes CASSLGGGREKLFF.